What follows describes a single T cell receptor beta chain. Sequencing was performed with immunoSEQ multiplex PCR; in TCRdb, only in-frame clones are kept and a portion is missing. There are approximately 50,000 clones in the sample; roughly 95% occur only once, and about 0.41% lies in the top ten. These data come from a study of technical replicates of blood from a few donors. Sequenced input: T cells isolated from PBMCs. This clonotype originated in a human donor in good health.

CDR3 DNA: TGTGCCAGCAGCTTAGGAGGGATCTACAATGAGCAGTTCTTC. It yields the protein CASSLGGIYNEQFF. V usage is TRBV7-3 and J usage is TRBJ2-1, with TRBD2 as a possible D gene (6 bases). Germline CDR1 is SGHTA and CDR2 is FQGTGA. This CDR3 comprises 14 residues. Trimming stripped 2 bases from V and 3 bases from J, with 8 bases between.